Shown below are 28 T cell receptor beta chains from a single sample sequenced in a study of Graves' ophthalmopathy and Graves' hyperthyroidism. The TCR beta CDR3 regions underwent amplification from RNA transcripts. An initial RT-PCR round employing HTBI primers preceded a second-round multiplex PCR. One entry per CDR3 protein, called by TCRdb with MiXCR from the multiplex PCR reads. The sample gives around 1.1 million distinct CDR3 sequences, about 36% of which show up once; around 10% is in the top ten. The sample consisted of peripheral blood or thyroid tissue (not recorded which). These receptors all stem from an adult man with Graves' hyperthyroidism.

Of note for this clonotype: A single base separates this from a much larger clone, so it may be a read error. The chain uses TRBV5-1 and TRBJ1-4; D remains ambiguous. The germline V gene encodes CDR1 SGHRS and CDR2 YFSETQ. V was pared by 0 bases and J by 6 bases, with 6 bases between. The CDR3 is 13 residues long. CDR3 bases: TGCGCCAGCAGCTTGGGGTCGGATGAAAAACTGTTTTTT. This translates into CASSLGSDEKLFF.

The chain's CDR3 is CASSFGRTAAYGYTF. The CDR3 DNA is TGTGCCAGCAGCTTCGGTCGGACGGCTGCCTATGGCTACACCTTC. The chain carries TRBV7-2 and TRBJ1-2; D gene uncertain. The germline CDR1 and CDR2 sequences are SGHTA and FQGNSA. V lost 3 bases, J lost 4 bases, and 15 bases lay in between. The CDR3 sequence is 15 residues long.

This clonotype was seen many times. CDR3: CASSLQKGTEAFF. The DNA of the CDR3 is TGTGCCAGCAGCTTGCAGAAAGGCACTGAAGCTTTCTTT. The V and J genes are TRBV7-2 and TRBJ1-1, with D unclear. V gave up 3 bases and J gave up 4 bases, with 9 bases separating them. Germline CDR1 is SGHTA and CDR2 is FQGNSA. The CDR3 has 13 residues.

This clonotype was detected many times. The chain couples TRBV20-1 to TRBJ1-2, with 8 bases matching TRBD1. This CDR3 spans 13 amino acids. V was pared by 0 bases and J by 10 bases, with 7 bases of the junction left unmatched. Germline loops: CDR1 DFQATT, CDR2 SNEGSKA (reference sequence). The CDR3 sequence: CSARETGVTDYTF. For the CDR3, the DNA is TGCAGTGCTAGAGAGACAGGGGTCACCGACTACACCTTC.

Comments on this clonotype: Without the conserved terminal phenylalanine or tryptophan, this CDR3 likely stems from a read error. It is unclear where the CDR3 begins or ends on the DNA, so no DNA is shown, and the CDR3 is as TCRdb lists it. The chain has TRBV10-2 and TRBJ1-1. Inclusive of both ends, the CDR3 amounts to 8 amino acids. Per the germline V gene, CDR1 is WSHSY and CDR2 is SAAADI. This chain's CDR3 is CASSESAV.

CDR3 sequence: CSVEHRGTSSGNTIYF. The DNA for the CDR3 is TGCAGCGTTGAGCACAGGGGAACGAGCTCTGGAAACACCATATATTTT. This rearrangement joins TRBV29-1 to TRBJ1-3; 7 nucleotides align to TRBD1. J lost 0 bases, V lost 3 bases, and 8 bases had no gene match. Germline-derived CDR1 and CDR2 are SQVTM and ANQGSEA. This CDR3 has 16 amino acids. Full variable domain (remainder filled in from reference TRBV29-1 and TRBJ1-3): SAVISQKPSRDICQRGTSLTIQCQVDSQVTMMFWYRQQPGQSLTLIATANQGSEATYESGFVIDKFPISRPNLTFSTLTVSNMSPEDSSIYLCSVEHRGTSSGNTIYFGEGSWLTVV.

In this sample, this clonotype turned up many times. This chain connects TRBV5-1 to TRBJ2-7, with TRBD1 matching over 8 bases. Germline CDR1 and CDR2: SGHRS and YFSETQ. After removal of 0 bases from V and 5 bases from J, the junction contained 7 bases not matched to a gene. The CDR3 is 15 residues long. The CDR3 DNA follows: TGCGCCAGCAGCTTGGGGCAGGGGGCGCGTGACGAGCAGTACTTC. It specifies CASSLGQGARDEQYF.

This clonotype was seen repeatedly, ten times or more. The J gene is TRBJ1-1, the V gene TRBV19; a possible D gene is TRBD1 (6 bases). Germline V CDR1 and CDR2: LNHDA, SQIVND (reference sequence). This CDR3 region has 14 residues. Deletions cut 5 bases from V and 5 bases from J, with 15 bases between. In DNA, the CDR3 is TGTGCCAGTAGTGTTACAGGGCACGGGACTGAAGCTTTCTTT. It is translated as CASSVTGHGTEAFF.

The chain uses TRBV2 and TRBJ1-2; the match to TRBD1 covers 9 bases. Trimming took 4 bases from V and 1 from J; bases not matched to a gene: 4. This CDR3 spans 15 amino acids. Germline lookup yields CDR1 SNHLY and CDR2 FYNNEI. The CDR3 bases are TGTGCCAGCAGTGTTGGGACAGGGTTTAACTATGGCTACACCTTC. It is translated as CASSVGTGFNYGYTF.

This clonotype was seen ten or more times. J is TRBJ2-5 and V is TRBV4-2; possible D gene TRBD2, 5 bases. This CDR3 spans 15 amino acids. CDR1 is LGHNA and CDR2 is YNFKEQ in the germline V gene. Trimming cost V 1 base and J 4 bases, with 13 bases left between them. Here the CDR3 DNA reads TGTGCCAGCAGCCAAGTCGGAGGCGGAGGAGAGACCCAGTACTTC. It codes for CASSQVGGGGETQYF.

V usage is TRBV15 and J usage is TRBJ1-5; D not resolved. V shed 5 bases and J shed 5 bases, with 13 bases lying between them. This CDR3 is 14 amino acids long. Germline assignment: CDR1 LNHNV and CDR2 YYDKDF (reference sequence). CDR3 in DNA: TGTGCCACCAGCCAAACGGGGAACGATCAGCCCCAGCATTTT. It specifies CATSQTGNDQPQHF.

This clonotype was recorded a few times. This sequence joins TRBV6-5 and TRBJ1-5, with D hard to call. Trimming took off 5 bases at V and 0 bases at J, with 14 bases between the two ends. Germline CDR1 and CDR2: MNHEY and SVGAGI. This CDR3 is built from 16 residues. CDR3 protein: CASSPRVRFSNQPQHF. The DNA for the CDR3 is TGTGCCAGCAGTCCGCGGGTCCGATTTAGCAATCAGCCCCAGCATTTT.

This clonotype has ten or more counts. The chain recombines TRBV7-2 with TRBJ1-6; tentative D call: TRBD1 (5 bases). The CDR3 is made up of 15 amino acids. V gave up 5 bases and J gave up 0 bases, with 8 bases separating them. CDR1 is SGHTA and CDR2 is FQGNSA in the germline V gene. CDR3 bases: TGTGCCAGCAGCCCCGACAGCTCCTATAATTCACCCCTCCACTTT. Protein sequence: CASSPDSSYNSPLHF. The full variable domain, completed using reference TRBV7-2 and TRBJ1-6, is GAGVSQSPSNKVTEKGKDVELRCDPISGHTALYWYRQSLGQGLEFLIYFQGNSAPDKSGLPSDRFSAERTGGSVSTLTIQRTQQEDSAVYLCASSPDSSYNSPLHFGNGTRLTVT.

The chain combines TRBV11-1 with TRBJ2-7; 7 nucleotides align to TRBD1. Losses at the gene ends were 5 bases for V and 3 bases for J; bases not matched to a gene: 10. Germline CDR1 SGHAT, CDR2 FQDESV (reference sequence). CDR3 length: 15 amino acids. The CDR3 DNA sequence: TGTGCCAGCAGCCTAGAGACAGGGAGAGGCTACGAGCAGTACTTC. Translating gives CASSLETGRGYEQYF.

This clonotype was counted at least ten times. The J gene is TRBJ1-3, the V gene TRBV5-1; possibly TRBD1 for D (5 bases). The CDR3 totals 14 residues. V was cut by 7 bases and J by 9 bases, with 20 bases left in between. Germline values: CDR1 SGHRS, CDR2 YFSETQ. The CDR3 protein is CASGPGTGLGTIYF. CDR3 nucleotides: TGCGCCAGCGGGCCCGGGACTGGGCTGGGCACCATATATTTT.

Comments on this clonotype: Here the CDR3 omits its conserved ending phenylalanine or tryptophan, so a read error is the likely source. CDR3 residues: CASSEGTGYGYTL. The CDR3 DNA sequence: TGTGCCAGCAGTGAAGGGACAGGCTATGGCTACACCCTC. V and J are TRBV6-6 and TRBJ1-2; 8 bases fit TRBD1. CDR3 size: 13 residues. Germline loops: CDR1 MNHNY, CDR2 SVGAGI (reference sequence). The V segment lost 5 bases and the J segment 4 bases; nucleotides outside the gene matches: 3.

In regard to this clonotype: This may come from a read error, since a much larger clone is one base off. The CDR3 reads CASSQDRDGETQYF. CDR3 DNA: TGTGCCAGCAGCCAGGACAGGGACGGGGAGACCCAGTACTTC. The rearrangement joins TRBV12-3 or TRBV12-4 to TRBJ2-5; 8 positions agree with TRBD1. This CDR3 is built from 14 residues. The V gene end was trimmed by 6 bases and the J gene end by 5 bases; junction bases not matched to a gene: 8.

The chain recombines TRBV15 with TRBJ2-2; 7 bases match TRBD1. Trimming cost V 1 base and J 7 bases; bases outside gene matches: 6. CDR3 size: 15 residues. Germline V CDR1 and CDR2: LNHNV, YYDKDF (reference sequence). CDR3 sequence reads: CATSRAGTAIGELFF. The CDR3 DNA is TGTGCCACCAGCAGAGCCGGGACAGCGATCGGGGAGCTGTTTTTT.

The chain combines TRBV7-9 with TRBJ2-7; the match to TRBD2 covers 8 bases. The germline V gene has CDR1 SEHNR and CDR2 FQNEAQ (reference sequence). CDR3 length equals 13 residues. V was pared by 1 base and J by 7 bases, with 3 bases of the junction left unmatched. CDR3 region: CASSLGASGEQYF. In DNA, the CDR3 is TGTGCCAGCAGCTTAGGGGCTAGCGGGGAGCAGTACTTC.

This clonotype has a handful of counts. The chain combines TRBV5-1 with TRBJ2-5; D may be TRBD2 (5 bases). The ends were cut back, 4 bases at V and 1 base at J, with 17 bases in the middle. The CDR3 has 16 amino acids. Germline-derived CDR1 and CDR2 are SGHRS and YFSETQ. The CDR3 here is CASSLTRAMTQETQYF. CDR3 sequence (DNA): TGCGCCAGCAGCCTCACTAGGGCCATGACCCAAGAGACCCAGTACTTC.

The chain has TRBV12-3 or TRBV12-4 and TRBJ1-4, with D unresolved. The CDR3 consists of 14 residues. Trimming took off 5 bases at V and 8 bases at J, with 15 bases between the two ends. The DNA of the CDR3 is TGTGCCAGCAGTCCGGCTCGGGGAAGGGAAAAACTGTTTTTT. Translated: CASSPARGREKLFF.

This clonotype was detected ten times or more. The CDR3 loop reads CASSWGGGHGENYGYTF. The CDR3 DNA reads as TGTGCCAGCAGCTGGGGGGGCGGACACGGAGAAAACTATGGCTACACCTTC. The chain recombines TRBV7-9 with TRBJ1-2; D might be TRBD1 (6 bases). The CDR3 extends over 17 amino acids. V was clipped by 4 bases and J by 2 bases, with 20 bases between them. CDR1 SEHNR and CDR2 FQNEAQ come from the germline V gene (reference sequence).

Regarding this clonotype: An end of the junction does not agree with germline; a read error may underlie this. The CDR3 region is CAISQQRDSNSPLHF. In nucleotides, the CDR3 is TGCGCCATCAGCCAGCAAAGGGACTCCAATTCACCCCTCCACTTT. J is TRBJ1-6 and V is TRBV7-9; possibly TRBD1 for D (5 bases). The CDR3 loop spans 15 amino acids. Germline loops: CDR1 SEHNR, CDR2 FQNEAQ (reference sequence).

The V call is TRBV20-1, the J call TRBJ2-7, with 8 bases that match TRBD2. J was trimmed by 7 bases and V by 4 bases; bases with no gene match: 12. Germline-derived CDR1 and CDR2 are DFQATT and SNEGSKA (reference sequence). This CDR3 has 14 residues. The CDR3 sequence: CSANIPGLVWEQYF. In nucleotides, the CDR3 is TGCAGTGCTAATATCCCGGGACTAGTGTGGGAGCAGTACTTC.

This clonotype was counted at least ten times. The gene calls are TRBV19 and TRBJ2-7; D not resolved. This CDR3 contains 14 residues. The V end was cut by 5 bases, the J end by 6 bases, with 17 bases between. CDR1 and CDR2 from the germline V gene are LNHDA and SQIVND (reference sequence). Here the CDR3 reads CASSPSAKEGEQYF. CDR3 DNA: TGTGCCAGTAGTCCAAGCGCCAAAGAAGGCGAGCAGTACTTC.

Ten or more counts support this clonotype. The genes are TRBV10-3 and TRBJ2-5; TRBD1 aligns across 8 bases. The CDR3 runs to 12 residues. CDR1 and CDR2 from the germline V gene are ENHRY and SYGVKD. V shed 6 bases, J shed 3 bases, and the junction held 0 bases outside the gene matches. The CDR3 region is CAIRDREETQYF. The CDR3 DNA sequence: TGTGCCATCAGGGACAGGGAAGAGACCCAGTACTTC.

In this sample, this clonotype turned up once. This may stem from a read error, because a much larger clone lies one nucleotide away. V is TRBV10-3 and J is TRBJ1-5; D is possibly TRBD1 (5 bases). V was pared by 7 bases and J by 6 bases, with 13 bases between. Germline V CDR1 and CDR2: ENHRY, SYGVKD. This CDR3 has 13 amino acids. CDR3 in DNA: TGTGCCATCAAATCACCTGGGGGTCAGCCCCAGCATTTT. The encoded protein is CAIKSPGGQPQHF.

V usage is TRBV20-1 and J usage is TRBJ2-5, with D uncertain. This CDR3 is built from 15 residues. Looked up from germline, CDR1 is DFQATT and CDR2 is SNEGSKA (reference sequence). The V end lost 0 bases, the J end lost 2 bases, and 13 bases lay between the germline ends. The CDR3: CSARDLVGNQETQYF. CDR3 bases: TGCAGTGCTAGAGATTTAGTAGGGAATCAAGAGACCCAGTACTTC.